Listed below are T cell receptor beta chains from one sample, sequenced in a study of T cells in Graves' hyperthyroidism and ophthalmopathy. Via MiXCR, TCRdb re-called the multiplex PCR reads, giving one row per CDR3 protein. The table lists approximately 620,000 distinct CDR3 sequences, approximately 15% of them singletons, with under 7% in the top ten. Sequencing used blood. Receptors originate from a woman aged 25-40 years with Graves' hyperthyroidism that later progressed to Graves' ophthalmopathy. Each CDR3 is given with its conserved first and last residue. A D gene is named only where the DNA matches it firmly. Size tells how often a clone was seen (once, few, many) or the class of an expanded clone, and some rows leave it out.

D gene: -; J gene: TRBJ2-2; clone size: many; V gene: TRBV29-1; CDR3 DNA: TGCAGCGCCCTTGGCGGGGAGCTGTTTTTT; CDR3 protein: CSALGGELFF
D gene: -; J gene: TRBJ1-2; clone size: -; V gene: TRBV7-9; CDR3 DNA: TGTGCCAGCAGCGGAAGGACTGAGAACTATGGCTACACCTTC; CDR3 protein: CASSGRTENYGYTF
D gene: TRBD1; J gene: TRBJ1-1; clone size: few; V gene: TRBV12-5; CDR3 DNA: TGTGCTAGTGGTTTAGGACAGGGCACTGAAGCTTTCTTT; CDR3 protein: CASGLGQGTEAFF
D gene: -; J gene: TRBJ2-7; clone size: few; V gene: TRBV19; CDR3 DNA: TGTGCCAGTAGTATCCCGGACAACTCCTACGAGCAGTACTTC; CDR3 protein: CASSIPDNSYEQYF
D gene: TRBD2; J gene: TRBJ2-1; clone size: many; V gene: TRBV7-2; CDR3 DNA: TGTGCCAGCAGCCCCACTAGCGGGAGGAATGAGCAGTTCTTC; CDR3 protein: CASSPTSGRNEQFF
D gene: -; J gene: TRBJ2-1; clone size: -; V gene: TRBV9; CDR3 DNA: TGTGCCAGCAGCCTCCGACGGGGAATATCCTACAATGAGCAGTTCTTC; CDR3 protein: CASSLRRGISYNEQFF
D gene: TRBD2; J gene: TRBJ2-1; clone size: many; V gene: TRBV24-1; CDR3 DNA: TGTGCCACCAGGGGGGGGGTGCGGTACAATGAGCAGTTCTTC; CDR3 protein: CATRGGVRYNEQFF
D gene: TRBD1; J gene: TRBJ1-2; clone size: -; V gene: TRBV12-3/TRBV12-4; CDR3 DNA: TGTGCCAGCAGTCCGGGACAGGGGTTAATCTATGGCTACACCTTC; CDR3 protein: CASSPGQGLIYGYTF
D gene: TRBD1; J gene: TRBJ2-7; clone size: many; V gene: TRBV28; CDR3 DNA: TGTGCCAGCAGTCCCCGCCCCAGGGGGCTGAGCTCCTACGAGCAGTACTTC; CDR3 protein: CASSPRPRGLSSYEQYF
D gene: TRBD1; J gene: TRBJ2-1; clone size: few; V gene: TRBV24-1; CDR3 DNA: TGTGCCACCAGTGTATCGGGACAGGGGGACAATGAGCAGTTCTTC; CDR3 protein: CATSVSGQGDNEQFF
D gene: TRBD1; J gene: TRBJ1-4; clone size: many; V gene: TRBV12-3/TRBV12-4; CDR3 DNA: TGTGCCAGCAGTTATTACTTACAGGGGGGCAGAAATGAAAAACTGTTTTTT; CDR3 protein: CASSYYLQGGRNEKLFF
D gene: -; J gene: TRBJ2-1; clone size: many; V gene: TRBV11-3; CDR3 DNA: TGTGCCAGCAGCTTAGATCTAGGTGTTGGTGAGCAGTTCTTC; CDR3 protein: CASSLDLGVGEQFF
D gene: TRBD1; J gene: TRBJ2-7; clone size: few; V gene: TRBV16; CDR3 DNA: TGTGCCAGCAGCCAATTAGACAGGGACAGCTACGAGCAGTACTTC; CDR3 protein: CASSQLDRDSYEQYF
D gene: TRBD2; J gene: TRBJ2-1; clone size: few; V gene: TRBV19; CDR3 DNA: TGTGCCAGTAGTTTCGGACTAGCGGGCGATGAGCAGTTCTTC; CDR3 protein: CASSFGLAGDEQFF
D gene: -; J gene: TRBJ2-7; clone size: many; V gene: TRBV3-1; CDR3 DNA: TGTGCCAGCAGCCGGGACTCCACCTACGAGCAGTACTTC; CDR3 protein: CASSRDSTYEQYF
D gene: -; J gene: TRBJ2-7; clone size: many; V gene: TRBV30; CDR3 DNA: TGTGCCTGGACCGGGACAAACTACGAGCAGTACTTC; CDR3 protein: CAWTGTNYEQYF
D gene: TRBD1; J gene: TRBJ1-1; clone size: many; V gene: TRBV30; CDR3 DNA: TGTGCGCGGAGTGGACAGGGAGGGCGGGCTGAAGCTTTCTTT; CDR3 protein: CARSGQGGRAEAFF
D gene: TRBD2; J gene: TRBJ2-3; clone size: few; V gene: TRBV6-2/TRBV6-3; CDR3 DNA: TGTGCCAGCATGGAGGCTAGCGGGAGGGATACGCAGTATTTT; CDR3 protein: CASMEASGRDTQYF
D gene: -; J gene: TRBJ1-5; clone size: -; V gene: TRBV6-2/TRBV6-3; CDR3 DNA: TGTGCCAGCAGTCTTCTTAGCAATCAGTCCCAGCATTTT; CDR3 protein: CASSLLSNQSQHF
D gene: -; J gene: TRBJ1-5; clone size: many; V gene: TRBV5-1; CDR3 DNA: TGCGCCAGCAGCTTTAACCCCGGGAGCAATCAGCCCCAGCATTTT; CDR3 protein: CASSFNPGSNQPQHF
D gene: TRBD2; J gene: TRBJ2-1; clone size: many; V gene: TRBV6-1; CDR3 DNA: TGTGCCAGCAGTAAGGGACTAGCGGGTCTCAATGAGCAGTTCTTC; CDR3 protein: CASSKGLAGLNEQFF
D gene: -; J gene: TRBJ2-2; clone size: many; V gene: TRBV19; CDR3 DNA: TGTGCCAGTAGTATAGATACCGGGGAGCTGTTTTTT; CDR3 protein: CASSIDTGELFF
D gene: TRBD1; J gene: TRBJ2-5; clone size: many; V gene: TRBV5-6; CDR3 DNA: TGTGCCAGCAGCTTTGGTACAGGGGGCACGGAGACCCAGTACTTC; CDR3 protein: CASSFGTGGTETQYF
D gene: -; J gene: TRBJ2-7; clone size: many; V gene: TRBV7-3; CDR3 DNA: TGTGCCAGCAGCTCCGATGGGGCCTTACGTGAGCAGTACTTC; CDR3 protein: CASSSDGALREQYF
D gene: TRBD2; J gene: TRBJ2-7; clone size: many; V gene: TRBV10-3; CDR3 DNA: TGTGCCATCAGTGAGCTCCCAGCGGGAGAAGACGAGCAGTACTTC; CDR3 protein: CAISELPAGEDEQYF
D gene: TRBD1; J gene: TRBJ2-5; clone size: many; V gene: TRBV12-3/TRBV12-4; CDR3 DNA: TGTGCCAGCAGTCGAAGACAGGGGGAAGAGACCCAGTACTTC; CDR3 protein: CASSRRQGEETQYF
D gene: -; J gene: TRBJ1-1; clone size: many; V gene: TRBV10-3; CDR3 DNA: TGTGCCATCAGCCCTTCGGTCCGGAGCACTGAAGCTTTCTTT; CDR3 protein: CAISPSVRSTEAFF
D gene: TRBD2; J gene: TRBJ2-1; clone size: many; V gene: TRBV9; CDR3 DNA: TGTGCCAGCAGCGGGACTAGCGGGAGGAATGAGCAGTTCTTC; CDR3 protein: CASSGTSGRNEQFF
D gene: -; J gene: TRBJ2-3; clone size: many; V gene: TRBV28; CDR3 DNA: TGTGCCAGCAGTTCTACACATGGCCCCTTAGATACGCAGTATTTT; CDR3 protein: CASSSTHGPLDTQYF
D gene: -; J gene: TRBJ1-3; clone size: few; V gene: TRBV18; CDR3 DNA: TGTGCCAGCTCACCTCTCAAACCAGGGGCTGGAAACACCATATATTTT; CDR3 protein: CASSPLKPGAGNTIYF
D gene: TRBD2; J gene: TRBJ2-1; clone size: many; V gene: TRBV7-9; CDR3 DNA: TGTGCCAGCAGCTCCCCCCCTAGCGGACGGACCTACAATGAGCAGTTCTTC; CDR3 protein: CASSSPPSGRTYNEQFF
D gene: TRBD1; J gene: TRBJ1-2; clone size: many; V gene: TRBV3-1; CDR3 DNA: TGTGCCAGCAGCCAAGGGGACAGGGAATATGGCTACACCTTC; CDR3 protein: CASSQGDREYGYTF
D gene: -; J gene: TRBJ2-3; clone size: many; V gene: TRBV12-3/TRBV12-4; CDR3 DNA: TGTGCCAGCAGCACGCTAGCGACCCGCACAGATACGCAGTATTTT; CDR3 protein: CASSTLATRTDTQYF
D gene: -; J gene: TRBJ2-2; clone size: many; V gene: TRBV7-2; CDR3 DNA: TGTGCCAGCAGCTTATACTTCGCGAACACCGGGGAGCTGTTTTTT; CDR3 protein: CASSLYFANTGELFF
D gene: TRBD1; J gene: TRBJ1-2; clone size: many; V gene: TRBV6-1; CDR3 DNA: TGTGCCAGCAGACAGGCAGGGGGTATAGCTGGCTACACCTTC; CDR3 protein: CASRQAGGIAGYTF
D gene: -; J gene: TRBJ2-7; clone size: many; V gene: TRBV12-3/TRBV12-4; CDR3 DNA: TGTGCCAGCAGCTTTACTAGCTCCTACGAGCAGTACTTC; CDR3 protein: CASSFTSSYEQYF
D gene: TRBD2; J gene: TRBJ2-1; clone size: -; V gene: TRBV27; CDR3 DNA: TGTGCCAGCAGCTCGGGGACTAGCGGGGGCCCCGGGCAGTTCTTC; CDR3 protein: CASSSGTSGGPGQFF
D gene: TRBD1; J gene: TRBJ2-7; clone size: few; V gene: TRBV30; CDR3 DNA: TGTGCCTGGATCCATTGGGGGACAGGGGTTAACGAGCAGTACTTC; CDR3 protein: CAWIHWGTGVNEQYF
D gene: -; J gene: TRBJ2-1; clone size: -; V gene: TRBV7-9; CDR3 DNA: TGTGCCAGCAGCCCAGTTCCGGGGGACAATGAGCAGTTCTTC; CDR3 protein: CASSPVPGDNEQFF
D gene: TRBD1; J gene: TRBJ2-7; clone size: few; V gene: TRBV10-1; CDR3 DNA: TGCGCCAGCAGCCGGGACAGGGCTGGGGAGCAGTACTTC; CDR3 protein: CASSRDRAGEQYF
D gene: -; J gene: TRBJ2-2; clone size: many; V gene: TRBV5-1; CDR3 DNA: TGCGCCAGCAGCTTCGTACAGGGGAACACCGGGGAGCTGTTTTTT; CDR3 protein: CASSFVQGNTGELFF
D gene: TRBD2; J gene: TRBJ2-5; clone size: many; V gene: TRBV24-1; CDR3 DNA: TGTGCCACCAGTGACTTCGGGACTAGCGGAACACAAGAGACCCAGTACTTC; CDR3 protein: CATSDFGTSGTQETQYF
D gene: -; J gene: TRBJ2-1; clone size: many; V gene: TRBV27; CDR3 DNA: TGTGCCAGCAGTTATAGTCGGGGTAGCTCCTACAATGAGCAGTTCTTC; CDR3 protein: CASSYSRGSSYNEQFF
D gene: -; J gene: TRBJ2-5; clone size: many; V gene: TRBV19; CDR3 DNA: TGTGCCAGTAGTTCCGGGACCGAAGAGACCCAGTACTTC; CDR3 protein: CASSSGTEETQYF
D gene: TRBD1; J gene: TRBJ2-7; clone size: -; V gene: TRBV15; CDR3 DNA: TGTGCCACCAGCAGAGCCGGGACAGGGGTTGCCGAGCAGTACTTC; CDR3 protein: CATSRAGTGVAEQYF
D gene: TRBD1; J gene: TRBJ1-5; clone size: few; V gene: TRBV19; CDR3 DNA: TGTGCCAGTAGTATTCGCCCCTCCAGGGACAGAGATCAGCCCCAGCATTTT; CDR3 protein: CASSIRPSRDRDQPQHF
D gene: TRBD1; J gene: TRBJ1-2; clone size: -; V gene: TRBV29-1; CDR3 DNA: TGCAGTTATAGAGGGGGCCAGTCCATATTCGGCTATGGCTACACCTTC; CDR3 protein: CSYRGGQSIFGYGYTF
D gene: -; J gene: TRBJ1-5; clone size: many; V gene: TRBV12-3/TRBV12-4; CDR3 DNA: TGTGCCAGCAGCCACGAGCCTAGCAATCAGCCCCAGCATTTT; CDR3 protein: CASSHEPSNQPQHF
D gene: -; J gene: TRBJ1-3; clone size: -; V gene: TRBV6-1; CDR3 DNA: TGTGCCAGCAGCCCCGACGGTGTCTCTGGAAACACCATATATTTT; CDR3 protein: CASSPDGVSGNTIYF
D gene: -; J gene: TRBJ1-5; clone size: few; V gene: TRBV2; CDR3 DNA: TGCGCCAGCAGCGCCCAGGGATTGGGGGAAAATCAGCCCCAGCATTTT; CDR3 protein: CASSAQGLGENQPQHF
D gene: TRBD1; J gene: TRBJ2-7; clone size: few; V gene: TRBV7-9; CDR3 DNA: TGTGCCAGCAGCCTACGGACAGGGAGTGACGAGCAGTACTTC; CDR3 protein: CASSLRTGSDEQYF
D gene: -; J gene: TRBJ2-5; clone size: few; V gene: TRBV4-1; CDR3 DNA: TGCGCCAGCAGCCAAATCGTCCCAGGGTCCCGGGAGACCCAGTACTTC; CDR3 protein: CASSQIVPGSRETQYF
D gene: -; J gene: TRBJ1-3; clone size: few; V gene: TRBV18; CDR3 DNA: TGTGCCAGCTCACCCCCGGGGGTAGGCTCTGGAAACACCATATATTTT; CDR3 protein: CASSPPGVGSGNTIYF